This TCR beta chain stems from a study of post-analysis software for immune sequencing data. Whole-study results and caveats: There were five or six TRBV segments more frequent in patients than controls, and TRBV5-6, TRBV5-1 and TRBV20-1 were among them. With F measure, samples from one preparation batch clustered together strongly. A significant reduction in normalized Chao1 diversity was observed in multiple sclerosis patients versus controls.

Only a few counts were recorded for this clonotype. Its matching antigen is unknown. Unique molecular identifiers were carried by the TCR beta cDNA libraries. The source material, about 0.9 to 11 million T cells, gave rise to roughly 500,000 cDNA molecules. TCRdb re-called the PCR reads with MiXCR, one entry per CDR3 protein. The sample has about 540,000 distinct CDR3 sequences, around a third seen once. The V end lost 4 bases, the J end lost 2 bases, and 12 bases lay between the germline ends. This CDR3 is built from 15 residues. This TCR came from a girl under 18 with multiple sclerosis. The chain employs TRBV12-3 or TRBV12-4 and TRBJ1-5, with D possibly TRBD1 on 5 matching bases. The specimen sequenced was blood. The CDR3 coding sequence is TGTGCCAGCAGTTCTCGGGGCAAGGGCAATCAGCCCCAGCATTTT. It encodes CASSSRGKGNQPQHF.